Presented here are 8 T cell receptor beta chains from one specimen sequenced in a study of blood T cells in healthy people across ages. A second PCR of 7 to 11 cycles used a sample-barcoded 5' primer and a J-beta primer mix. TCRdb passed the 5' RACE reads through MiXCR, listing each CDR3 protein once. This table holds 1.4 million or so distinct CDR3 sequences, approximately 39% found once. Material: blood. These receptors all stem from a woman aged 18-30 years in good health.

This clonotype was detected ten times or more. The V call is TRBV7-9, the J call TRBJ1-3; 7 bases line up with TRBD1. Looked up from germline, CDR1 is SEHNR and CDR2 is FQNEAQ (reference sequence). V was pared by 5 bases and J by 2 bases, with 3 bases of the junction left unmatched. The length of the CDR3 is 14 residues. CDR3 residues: CASSPGQAGNTIYF. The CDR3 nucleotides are TGTGCCAGCAGCCCCGGACAGGCTGGAAACACCATATATTTT.

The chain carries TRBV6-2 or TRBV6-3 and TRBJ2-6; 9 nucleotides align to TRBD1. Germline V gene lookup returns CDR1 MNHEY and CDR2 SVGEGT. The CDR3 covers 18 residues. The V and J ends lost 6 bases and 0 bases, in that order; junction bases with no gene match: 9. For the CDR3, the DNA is TGTGCCAGCAGCCGCTGGGGACAGGGCGTCTCTGGGGCCAACGTCCTGACTTTC. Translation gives CASSRWGQGVSGANVLTF.

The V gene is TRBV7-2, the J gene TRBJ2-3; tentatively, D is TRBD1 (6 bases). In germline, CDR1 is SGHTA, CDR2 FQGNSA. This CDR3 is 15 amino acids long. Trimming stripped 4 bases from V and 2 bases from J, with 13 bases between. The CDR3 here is CASSSKTGDTDTQYF. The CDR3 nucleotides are TGTGCCAGCAGCTCCAAGACAGGAGACACAGATACGCAGTATTTT.

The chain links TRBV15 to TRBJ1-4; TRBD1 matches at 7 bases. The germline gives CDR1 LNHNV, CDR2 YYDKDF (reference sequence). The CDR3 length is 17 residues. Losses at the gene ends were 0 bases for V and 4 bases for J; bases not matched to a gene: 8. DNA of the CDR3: TGTGCCACCAGCAGAGATGGGACCGGGACAGTTAATGAAAAACTGTTTTTT. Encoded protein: CATSRDGTGTVNEKLFF.

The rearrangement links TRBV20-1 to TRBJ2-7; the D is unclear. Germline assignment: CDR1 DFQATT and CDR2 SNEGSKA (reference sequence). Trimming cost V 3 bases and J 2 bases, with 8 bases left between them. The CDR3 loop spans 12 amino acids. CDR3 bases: TGCAGTGCTAGGGAGAGTACCTACGAGCAGTACTTC. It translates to CSARESTYEQYF.

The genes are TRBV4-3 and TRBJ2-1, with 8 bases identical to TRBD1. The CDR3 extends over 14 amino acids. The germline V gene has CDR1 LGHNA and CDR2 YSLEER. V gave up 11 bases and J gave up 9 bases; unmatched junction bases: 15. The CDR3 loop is CAGSTYRGSGEQFF. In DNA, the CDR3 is TGCGCCGGATCCACATACAGGGGGTCTGGTGAGCAGTTCTTC.

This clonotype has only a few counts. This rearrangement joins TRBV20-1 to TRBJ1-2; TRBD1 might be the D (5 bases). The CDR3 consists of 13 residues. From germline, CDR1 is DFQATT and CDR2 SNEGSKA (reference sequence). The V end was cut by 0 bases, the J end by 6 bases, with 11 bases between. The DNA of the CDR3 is TGCAGTGCTAGAGATGGGACGGACCATGGCTACACCTTC. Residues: CSARDGTDHGYTF.

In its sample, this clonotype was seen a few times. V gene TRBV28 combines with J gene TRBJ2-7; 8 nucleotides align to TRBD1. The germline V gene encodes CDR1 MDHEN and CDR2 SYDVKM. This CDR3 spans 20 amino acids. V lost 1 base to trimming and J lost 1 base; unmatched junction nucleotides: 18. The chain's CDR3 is CASSLSIYSDRGQSSYEQYF. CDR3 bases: TGTGCCAGCAGTTTATCCATCTACTCCGACAGGGGACAATCGTCCTACGAGCAGTACTTC.